The 25 T cell receptor beta chains presented below share a single source sample, sequenced in a study of T-cell reconstitution after alpha-beta-depleted transplantation in children. Unique molecular identifiers were incorporated when the TCRbeta library was constructed. One entry per CDR3 protein results from TCRdb running MiXCR on the PCR reads. Seen here are hundreds of thousands of distinct CDR3 sequences, around 13% observed once, and the top ten hold 0.65% to 0.9%. Sequencing used PBMCs, obtained before TCRalphabeta/CD19-depleted stem cell transplant. These receptors were collected from a girl aged 2 to 9 with congenital amegakaryocytic thrombocytopenia, due to receive a stem cell transplant.

The chain employs TRBV6-2 or TRBV6-3 and TRBJ2-3; D tentatively fits TRBD1 or TRBD2 (6 bases each). The CDR3 consists of 14 residues. V was trimmed by 2 bases and J by 6 bases, leaving 12 bases between them. Germline loops: CDR1 MNHEY, CDR2 SVGEGT. This CDR3 reads CASSYNRGPDTQYF. The CDR3 region has the DNA TGTGCCAGCAGTTACAATCGGGGGCCCGATACGCAGTATTTT.

This clonotype has ten or more counts. This chain links TRBV12-3 or TRBV12-4 with TRBJ2-2; 7 nucleotides match TRBD2. Unmatched junction bases numbered 4, after V lost 1 base and J lost 5 bases. The CDR3 covers 15 residues. CDR3 sequence reads: CASSLVGGLTGELFF. CDR3 sequence (DNA): TGTGCCAGCAGTTTAGTGGGGGGGTTAACCGGGGAGCTGTTTTTT.

This clonotype was found many times. This sequence joins TRBV5-1 and TRBJ2-7; 10 bases match TRBD1. Germline CDR1 is SGHRS and CDR2 is YFSETQ. V gave up 0 bases and J gave up 5 bases; unmatched junction bases: 5. The CDR3 sequence is 15 residues long. In nucleotides, the CDR3 is TGCGCCAGCAGCTTGGCAGGACAGGGGGTAGACGAGCAGTACTTC. It translates to CASSLAGQGVDEQYF.

In this sample, this clonotype turned up many times. V usage is TRBV6-5 and J usage is TRBJ2-7; 9 bases are a match to TRBD1. The CDR3 runs 14 residues. The germline V gene has CDR1 MNHEY and CDR2 SVGAGI. V lost 2 bases, J lost 4 bases, and 3 bases stayed unmatched. The CDR3 reads CASSYPGQGYEQYF. The CDR3 coding sequence is TGTGCCAGCAGTTACCCGGGACAGGGTTACGAGCAGTACTTC.

The V and J genes are TRBV29-1 and TRBJ2-3; D gene ambiguous. Trimming shortened V by 4 bases and J by 1 base, and 9 bases separated the two germline ends. This CDR3 region has 13 residues. From germline, CDR1 is SQVTM and CDR2 ANQGSEA. Here the CDR3 reads CSVVMLGTDTQYF. DNA for the CDR3: TGCAGCGTTGTTATGCTTGGCACAGATACGCAGTATTTT.

This clonotype was seen many times. The chain uses TRBV20-1 and TRBJ2-1; 10 nucleotides match TRBD2. This CDR3 is 14 amino acids long. Trimming cost V 1 base and J 8 bases; bases outside gene matches: 5. CDR1 is DFQATT and CDR2 is SNEGSKA in the germline V gene (reference sequence). The CDR3: CSARASGSIYEQFF. The CDR3 coding sequence is TGCAGTGCTAGAGCTAGCGGGAGTATCTATGAGCAGTTCTTC.

In its sample, this clonotype was seen a few times. J is TRBJ2-1 and V is TRBV27, with 11 bases identical to TRBD2. The CDR3 length is 16 residues. The J segment lost 1 base and the V segment lost 7 bases, leaving 6 bases of the junction unmatched. CDR1 MNHEY and CDR2 SMNVEV come from the germline V gene (reference sequence). DNA of the CDR3: TGTGCCAGCAATCTTAGCGGGAGGGCGTCCTACAATGAGCAGTTCTTC. It is translated as CASNLSGRASYNEQFF.

This clonotype was detected only once. A junction boundary mismatches the germline segment, possibly from a read error. The genes are TRBV28 and TRBJ1-2; D possibly corresponds to TRBD1 (5 bases). The CDR3 covers 13 residues. CDR1 and CDR2 (germline): MDHEN, SYDVKM. CDR3 protein: CASSFLDTYGDTF. The CDR3 region has the DNA TGTGCCAGCAGTTTTTTGGACACCTATGGCGACACCTTC.

This clonotype was seen repeatedly, ten times or more. This sequence joins TRBV29-1 and TRBJ2-2; D is undetermined. The CDR3 consists of 16 residues. Trimming shortened V by 5 bases and J by 0 bases, and 16 bases separated the two germline ends. The germline gives CDR1 SQVTM, CDR2 ANQGSEA. The CDR3 protein is CSVPQMGIANTGELFF. The CDR3 bases are TGCAGCGTTCCTCAGATGGGGATCGCGAACACCGGGGAGCTGTTTTTT.

This clonotype appeared a few times. V gene TRBV12-3 or TRBV12-4 combines with J gene TRBJ1-2; 7 bases agree with TRBD1. V lost 6 bases, J lost 2 bases, and 12 bases stayed unmatched. CDR3 length: 16 residues. The CDR3 spells CASSHSVPGQNYGYTF. For the CDR3, the DNA is TGTGCCAGCAGCCACTCCGTTCCGGGACAGAACTATGGCTACACCTTC.

This clonotype was seen at least ten times. This rearrangement joins TRBV24-1 to TRBJ2-1, with 14 bases matching TRBD2. CDR3 length equals 16 residues. CDR1 is KGHDR, CDR2 SFDVKD, per germline. J was trimmed by 6 bases and V by 4 bases; bases with no gene match: 4. The CDR3 sequence is CATSEGLAGACNEQFF. CDR3 sequence (DNA): TGTGCCACCAGTGAGGGACTAGCGGGAGCGTGCAATGAGCAGTTCTTC.

There are a few counts of this clonotype. The genes are TRBV20-1 and TRBJ2-3; TRBD2 matches at 13 bases. V gave up 3 bases and J gave up 5 bases; unmatched junction bases: 8. CDR3 size: 16 residues. Germline CDR1 is DFQATT and CDR2 is SNEGSKA (reference sequence). CDR3 bases: TGCAGTGCTAGGGCCGGACTAGCGGGAGTGGGAGATACGCAGTATTTT. This sequence encodes CSARAGLAGVGDTQYF.

This clonotype was recorded many times. The genes are TRBV20-1 and TRBJ1-1; unclear D gene. Germline V gene sequence: CDR1 DFQATT, CDR2 SNEGSKA (reference sequence). Trimming took off 3 bases at V and 11 bases at J, with 16 bases between the two ends. This CDR3 spans 12 amino acids. In DNA form, the CDR3 reads TGCAGTGCTAGTCGGCCAGCTAATATCGCTTTCTTT. Translation gives CSASRPANIAFF.

This clonotype was counted at least ten times. The chain has TRBV20-1 and TRBJ2-5, with TRBD2 identical over 8 bases. The J segment lost 5 bases and the V segment lost 0 bases, leaving 5 bases of the junction unmatched. The CDR3 loop spans 14 amino acids. Germline CDR1 and CDR2: DFQATT and SNEGSKA (reference sequence). The CDR3 nucleotides read TGCAGTGCTAGAGATGGGGCTAGCGGGGAGACCCAGTACTTC. Translation: CSARDGASGETQYF.

This clonotype has only a few counts. The rearrangement uses TRBV11-2 and TRBJ1-2, with 7 bases identical to TRBD1. Trimming at V came to 5 bases and at J to 2 bases, leaving 5 bases not matched to a gene. The CDR3 is made up of 14 amino acids. Germline CDR1 is SGHAT and CDR2 is FQNNGV. CDR3 sequence (DNA): TGTGCCAGCAGCGTGACAGGGATCAACTATGGCTACACCTTC. Protein: CASSVTGINYGYTF.

This clonotype was found a few times. The gene calls are TRBV7-8 and TRBJ2-6; 13 bases match TRBD2. The CDR3 consists of 17 residues. The germline gives CDR1 SGHVS, CDR2 FQNEAQ. V trimming: 3 bases; J trimming: 2 bases; junction bases outside the gene matches: 1. For the CDR3, the DNA is TGTGCCAGCAGCTTGGGACTAGCGGGAACTGGGGCCAACGTCCTGACTTTC. Translated, it gives CASSLGLAGTGANVLTF.

The table lists this clonotype with many counts. The chain employs TRBV5-1 and TRBJ2-2, with D possibly being TRBD2 (6 bases). Deletions cut 1 base from V and 6 bases from J, with 7 bases between. This CDR3 region has 13 residues. CDR1 SGHRS and CDR2 YFSETQ come from the germline V gene. The CDR3 nucleotides are TGCGCCAGCAGCTTGACTAGCTCCGGGGAGCTGTTTTTT. This codes for CASSLTSSGELFF.

This clonotype turned up a few times. The chain links TRBV2 to TRBJ2-7; D remains ambiguous. The CDR3 covers 14 residues. The germline V gene encodes CDR1 SNHLY and CDR2 FYNNEI. Trimming shortened V by 7 bases and J by 2 bases, and 15 bases separated the two germline ends. In DNA, the CDR3 is TGTGCCAGCATCCGGACCACAACCACCTACGAGCAGTACTTC. It is translated as CASIRTTTTYEQYF.

The V and J genes are TRBV3-1 and TRBJ2-1, with D uncertain. The length of the CDR3 is 18 residues. Trimming shortened V by 11 bases and J by 1 base, and 27 bases separated the two germline ends. CDR1 is LGHDT and CDR2 is YNNKEL in the germline V gene (reference sequence). CDR3 nucleotide sequence: TGTGCCTTCAGTTTAAGTGTTCCCGGCTACCGATCCTACAATGAGCAGTTCTTC. Encoded protein: CAFSLSVPGYRSYNEQFF.

This clonotype was recorded many times. The rearrangement uses TRBV6-5 and TRBJ2-7; tentative D call: TRBD2 (6 bases). Trimming took 2 bases from V and 4 from J, leaving 12 bases between them. From germline, CDR1 is MNHEY and CDR2 SVGAGI. The CDR3 contains 14 residues. CDR3 protein: CASSYGRDAYEQYF. The DNA of the CDR3 is TGTGCCAGCAGTTACGGGCGGGATGCGTACGAGCAGTACTTC.

V usage is TRBV19 and J usage is TRBJ1-1, with 7 bases matching TRBD1. The germline V gene has CDR1 LNHDA and CDR2 SQIVND (reference sequence). V gave up 4 bases and J gave up 2 bases; unmatched junction bases: 10. The CDR3 sequence is 16 residues long. The CDR3 region has the DNA TGTGCCAGTAGTAGAGAGGGACAGAATCCTAACACTGAAGCTTTCTTT. Translation gives CASSREGQNPNTEAFF.

The chain has TRBV12-3 or TRBV12-4 and TRBJ1-5; D ambiguous. The CDR3 covers 12 residues. Trimming cost V 2 bases and J 10 bases, with 9 bases left between them. CDR3 bases: TGTGCCAGCAGTTTACGGGGTAGACCCCAGCATTTT. Protein product: CASSLRGRPQHF.

The gene calls are TRBV6-1 and TRBJ1-6, with TRBD1 as a possible D gene (5 bases). V lost 5 bases and J 7 bases, leaving 18 bases between the germline ends. Per the germline V gene, CDR1 is MNHNS and CDR2 is SASEGT. The CDR3 loop spans 16 amino acids. The DNA of the CDR3 is TGTGCCAGCAGTCAAGGGCCGGGACGGCTGAATTCACCCCTCCACTTT. It is translated as CASSQGPGRLNSPLHF.

The rearrangement links TRBV24-1 to TRBJ2-5; 12 bases are shared with TRBD1. Per germline, CDR1 KGHDR and CDR2 SFDVKD. With V trimmed by 4 bases and J by 2 bases, 7 bases remained unmatched. The CDR3 is 17 residues long. The CDR3, as DNA: TGTGCCACCAGTGACTCCGGGACAGGGGGCCTTCAAGAGACCCAGTACTTC. Residues: CATSDSGTGGLQETQYF.

This clonotype was found many times. V is TRBV2 and J is TRBJ1-2, with D possibly being TRBD1 (5 bases). The CDR3 consists of 15 residues. Germline V CDR1 and CDR2: SNHLY, FYNNEI. Trimming cost V 6 bases and J 2 bases, with 16 bases left between them. The CDR3 here is CASRRDENENYGYTF. DNA for the CDR3: TGTGCCAGCAGAAGGGACGAAAACGAGAACTATGGCTACACCTTC.